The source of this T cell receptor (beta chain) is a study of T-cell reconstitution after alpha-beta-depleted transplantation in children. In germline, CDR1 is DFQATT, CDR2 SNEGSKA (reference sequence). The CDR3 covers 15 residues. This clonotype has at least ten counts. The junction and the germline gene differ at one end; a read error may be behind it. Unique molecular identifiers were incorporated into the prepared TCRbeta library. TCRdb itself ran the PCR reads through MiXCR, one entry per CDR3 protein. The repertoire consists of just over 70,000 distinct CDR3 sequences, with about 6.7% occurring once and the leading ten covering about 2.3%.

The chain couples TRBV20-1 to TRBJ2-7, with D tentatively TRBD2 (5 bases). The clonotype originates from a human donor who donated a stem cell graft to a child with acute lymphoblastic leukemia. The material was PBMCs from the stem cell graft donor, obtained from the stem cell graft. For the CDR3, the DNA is TGCAGTGCTAGAGATCTGTCCCCGGGGTACTACGAGCATTACTTC. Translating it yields CSARDLSPGYYEHYF.